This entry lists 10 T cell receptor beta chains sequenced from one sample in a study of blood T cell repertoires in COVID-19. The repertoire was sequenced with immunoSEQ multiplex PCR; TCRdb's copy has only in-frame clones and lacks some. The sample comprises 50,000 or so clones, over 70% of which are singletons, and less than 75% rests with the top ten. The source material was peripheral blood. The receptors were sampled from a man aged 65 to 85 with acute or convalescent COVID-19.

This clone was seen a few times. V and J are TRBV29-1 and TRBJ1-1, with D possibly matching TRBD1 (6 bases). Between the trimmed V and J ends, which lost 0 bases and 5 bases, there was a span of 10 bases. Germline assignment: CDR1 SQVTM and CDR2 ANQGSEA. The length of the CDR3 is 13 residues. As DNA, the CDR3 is TGCAGCGTTGAAGAAGGGGGGGGAACTGAAGCTTTCTTT. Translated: CSVEEGGGTEAFF.

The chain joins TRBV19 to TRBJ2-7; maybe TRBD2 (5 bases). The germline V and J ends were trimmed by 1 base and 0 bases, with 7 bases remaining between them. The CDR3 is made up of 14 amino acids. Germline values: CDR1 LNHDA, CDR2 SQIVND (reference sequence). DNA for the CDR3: TGTGCCAGTAGTATAGCTAGCAGCTCCTACGAGCAGTACTTC. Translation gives CASSIASSSYEQYF.

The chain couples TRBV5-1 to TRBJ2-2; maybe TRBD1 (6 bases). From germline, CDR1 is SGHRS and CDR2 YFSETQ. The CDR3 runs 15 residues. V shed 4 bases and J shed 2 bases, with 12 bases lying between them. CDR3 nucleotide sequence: TGCGCCAGCAGCACAGCAGGGGTAAACACCGGGGAGCTGTTTTTT. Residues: CASSTAGVNTGELFF.

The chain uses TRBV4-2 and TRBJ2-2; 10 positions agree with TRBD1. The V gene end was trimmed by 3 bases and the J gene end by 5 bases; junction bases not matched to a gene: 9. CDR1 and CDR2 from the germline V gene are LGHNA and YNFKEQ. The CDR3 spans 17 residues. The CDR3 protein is CASSHAWDRGNTGELFF. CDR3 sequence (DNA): TGTGCCAGCAGCCACGCCTGGGACAGGGGAAATACCGGGGAGCTGTTTTTT.

This CDR3 is CASSLRSTSNQPQHF. CDR3 DNA sequence: TGTGCCAGCAGCTTGCGATCTACTAGCAATCAGCCCCAGCATTTT. The chain joins TRBV13 to TRBJ1-5, with D hard to call. Looked up from germline, CDR1 is PRHDT and CDR2 is FYEKMQ (reference sequence). The CDR3 extends over 15 amino acids. V was clipped by 3 bases and J by 0 bases, with 9 bases between them.

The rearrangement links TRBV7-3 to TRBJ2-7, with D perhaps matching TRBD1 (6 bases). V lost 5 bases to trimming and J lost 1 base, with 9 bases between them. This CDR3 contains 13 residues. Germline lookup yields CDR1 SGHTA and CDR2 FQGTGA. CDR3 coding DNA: TGTGCCAGCAGCGCGACAGGTTCCTACGAGCAGTACTTC. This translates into CASSATGSYEQYF.

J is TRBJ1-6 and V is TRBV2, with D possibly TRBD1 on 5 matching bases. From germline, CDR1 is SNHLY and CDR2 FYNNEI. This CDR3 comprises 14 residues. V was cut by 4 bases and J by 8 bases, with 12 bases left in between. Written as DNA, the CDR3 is TGTGCCAGCAGTGCATCAGGGAATGATTCACCCCTCCACTTT. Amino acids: CASSASGNDSPLHF.

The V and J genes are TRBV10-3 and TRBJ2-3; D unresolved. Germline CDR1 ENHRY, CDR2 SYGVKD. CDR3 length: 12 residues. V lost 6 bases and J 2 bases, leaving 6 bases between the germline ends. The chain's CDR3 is CAIRGFTDTQYF. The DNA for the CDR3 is TGTGCCATCAGGGGCTTCACAGATACGCAGTATTTT.

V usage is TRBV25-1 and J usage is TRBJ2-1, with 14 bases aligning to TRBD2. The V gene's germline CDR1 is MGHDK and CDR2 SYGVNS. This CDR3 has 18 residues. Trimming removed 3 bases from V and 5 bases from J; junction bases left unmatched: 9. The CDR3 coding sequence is TGTGCCAGCAGTGATTGGTCGACTAGCGGGGGGGCCGACAATGAGCAGTTCTTC. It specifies CASSDWSTSGGADNEQFF.

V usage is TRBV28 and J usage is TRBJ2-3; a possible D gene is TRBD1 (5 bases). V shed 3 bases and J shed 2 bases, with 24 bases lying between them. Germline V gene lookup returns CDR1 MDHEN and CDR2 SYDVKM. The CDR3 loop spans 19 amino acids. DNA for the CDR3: TGTGCCAGCAGTTTGCTCCAGGGTGGTTTGAGCCTGGCCACAGATACGCAGTATTTT. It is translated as CASSLLQGGLSLATDTQYF.